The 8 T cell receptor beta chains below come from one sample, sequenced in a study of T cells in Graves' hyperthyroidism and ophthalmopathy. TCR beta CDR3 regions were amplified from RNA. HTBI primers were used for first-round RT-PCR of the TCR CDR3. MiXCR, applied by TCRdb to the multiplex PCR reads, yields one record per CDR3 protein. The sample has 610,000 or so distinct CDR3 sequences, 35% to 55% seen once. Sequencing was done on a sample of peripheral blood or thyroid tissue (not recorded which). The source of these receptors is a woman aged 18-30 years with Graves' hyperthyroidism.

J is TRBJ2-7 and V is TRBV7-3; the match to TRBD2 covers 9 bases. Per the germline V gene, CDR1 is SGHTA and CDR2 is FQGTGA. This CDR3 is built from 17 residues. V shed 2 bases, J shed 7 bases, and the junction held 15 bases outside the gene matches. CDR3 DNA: TGTGCCAGCAGCTTATATCACGGCGGGAGGGGGCGCAATGAGCAGTACTTC. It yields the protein CASSLYHGGRGRNEQYF. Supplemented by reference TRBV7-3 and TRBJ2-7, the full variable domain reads GAGVSQTPSNKVTEKGKYVELRCDPISGHTALYWYRQSLGQGPEFLIYFQGTGAADDSGLPNDRFFAVRPEGSVSTLKIQRTERGDSAVYLCASSLYHGGRGRNEQYFGPGTRLTVT.

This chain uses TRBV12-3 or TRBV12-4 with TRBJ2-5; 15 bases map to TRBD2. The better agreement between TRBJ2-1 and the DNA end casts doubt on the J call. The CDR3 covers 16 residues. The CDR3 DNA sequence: TGTGCCAGCAGTGGAACCGGGACTAGCGGGAGGCATGAGCAGTTCTTC. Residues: CASSGTGTSGRHEQFF.

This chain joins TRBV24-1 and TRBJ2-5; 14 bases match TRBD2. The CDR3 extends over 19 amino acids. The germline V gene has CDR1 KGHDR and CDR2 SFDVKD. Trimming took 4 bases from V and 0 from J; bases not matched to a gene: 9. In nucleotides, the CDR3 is TGTGCCACCAGTGACGCGGGACTAGCGGGAGTTGAGTACCAAGAGACCCAGTACTTC. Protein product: CATSDAGLAGVEYQETQYF.

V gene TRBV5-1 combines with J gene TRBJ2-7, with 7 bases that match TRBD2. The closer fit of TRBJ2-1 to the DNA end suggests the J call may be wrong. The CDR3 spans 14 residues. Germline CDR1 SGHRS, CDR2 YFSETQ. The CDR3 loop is CASSGLAGHNEQFF. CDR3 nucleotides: TGCGCCAGCAGTGGATTAGCGGGCCACAATGAGCAGTTCTTC.

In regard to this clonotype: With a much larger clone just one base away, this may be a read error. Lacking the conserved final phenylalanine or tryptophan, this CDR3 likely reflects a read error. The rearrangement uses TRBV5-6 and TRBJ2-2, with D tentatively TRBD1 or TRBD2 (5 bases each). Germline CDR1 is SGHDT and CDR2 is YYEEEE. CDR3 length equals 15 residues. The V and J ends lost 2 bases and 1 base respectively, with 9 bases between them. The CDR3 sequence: CASSFGTKNTGELFL. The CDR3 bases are TGTGCCAGCAGCTTCGGGACCAAGAACACCGGGGAGCTGTTTTTG.

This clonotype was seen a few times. The CDR3 sequence is CSARRDRQTEGQFF. CDR3 nucleotides: TGCAGTGCTAGAAGGGACAGACAGACAGAAGGGCAGTTCTTC. The chain is built from TRBV20-1 and TRBJ2-1; TRBD1 matches 7 bases. The CDR3 is 14 amino acids. Trimming at V came to 2 bases and at J to 12 bases, leaving 13 bases not matched to a gene. Germline-derived CDR1 and CDR2 are DFQATT and SNEGSKA (reference sequence).

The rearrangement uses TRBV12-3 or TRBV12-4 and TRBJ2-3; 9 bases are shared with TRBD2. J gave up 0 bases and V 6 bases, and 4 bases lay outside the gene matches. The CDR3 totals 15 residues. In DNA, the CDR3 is TGTGCCAGCAGGCCTAGCGGGACTAGCACAGATACGCAGTATTTT. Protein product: CASRPSGTSTDTQYF.

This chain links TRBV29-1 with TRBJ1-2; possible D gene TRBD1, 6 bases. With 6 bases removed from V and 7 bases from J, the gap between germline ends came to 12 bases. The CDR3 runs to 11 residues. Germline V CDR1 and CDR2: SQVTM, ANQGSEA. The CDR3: CSVEQGFGYTF. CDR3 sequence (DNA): TGCAGCGTGGAACAGGGCTTTGGCTACACCTTC.